This T cell receptor (beta chain) was profiled in a study of blood T cell repertoires in COVID-19. Study in general: Italy, Spain and the United States were the sources of the convalescent and acute COVID-19 samples. From T cells, B-cell-depleted T cells, or PBMCs came the material, which was cDNA or gDNA.

Some clones are missing from TCRdb's copy, which holds only in-frame ones; the method was immunoSEQ multiplex PCR. The table includes 150,000 to 200,000 clones, around nine tenths detected once. The source is a man between 65 and 85 years old with acute or convalescent COVID-19. The sample comprised peripheral blood.

The CDR3 DNA reads as TGTGCCAGCACCTCCGGGTCCCCCTACACTGAAGCTTTCTTT. Its protein is CASTSGSPYTEAFF. The rearrangement links TRBV3-1 (or the pseudogene TRBV3-2) to TRBJ1-1, with no clear D. The CDR3 spans 14 residues. Per germline, CDR1 LGHDT and CDR2 YNNKEL (reference sequence). Trimming pared 7 bases from V and 3 bases from J, leaving 15 bases between.